The table lists the clone carrying this TCR beta chain with many counts. The CDR3 extends over 16 amino acids. In germline, CDR1 is SGHRS, CDR2 YFSETQ. Trimming shortened V by 9 bases and J by 0 bases, and 22 bases separated the two germline ends. The record originates from a study of Graves' ophthalmopathy and Graves' hyperthyroidism. RNA served as the template for amplifying TCR beta CDR3 regions. Following a first-round RT-PCR that used HTBI primers, a second-round multiplex PCR was carried out. Using its own MiXCR run on the multiplex PCR reads, TCRdb lists one record per CDR3 protein. Of 600,000 to 700,000 distinct CDR3 sequences listed, approximately 39% are singletons. CAS ≥3, NOSPECS ≥4, moderate-to-severe activity and duration under 3 months marked donors with ophthalmopathy. Diagnoses were established from clinical symptoms, serum thyroxine, TRAb, thyroid ultrasound and orbital computed tomography.

The clonotype was recovered from an adult man with Graves' ophthalmopathy. The chain joins TRBV5-1 to TRBJ2-7; D might be TRBD1 (6 bases). The sample was peripheral blood. The CDR3 sequence is CATLNSGVRCSYEQYF. CDR3 nucleotides: TGCGCCACCCTGAACTCAGGGGTACGATGCTCCTACGAGCAGTACTTC.